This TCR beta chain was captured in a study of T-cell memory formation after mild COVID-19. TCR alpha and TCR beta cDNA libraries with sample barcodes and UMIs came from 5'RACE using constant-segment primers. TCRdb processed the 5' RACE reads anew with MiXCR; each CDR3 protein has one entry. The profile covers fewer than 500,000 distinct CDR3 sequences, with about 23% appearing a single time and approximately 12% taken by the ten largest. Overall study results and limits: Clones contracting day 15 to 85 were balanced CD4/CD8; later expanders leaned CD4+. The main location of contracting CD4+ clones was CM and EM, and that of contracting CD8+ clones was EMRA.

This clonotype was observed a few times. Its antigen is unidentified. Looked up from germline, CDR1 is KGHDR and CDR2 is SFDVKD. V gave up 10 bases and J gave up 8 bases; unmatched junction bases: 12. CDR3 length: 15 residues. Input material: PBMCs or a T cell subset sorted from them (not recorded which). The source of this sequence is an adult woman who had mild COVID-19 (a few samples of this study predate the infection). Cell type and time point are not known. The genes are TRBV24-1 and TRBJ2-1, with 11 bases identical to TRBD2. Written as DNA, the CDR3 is TGTGCCACGGTACCTGCTAGCGGGAGGTTAGATGAGCAGTTCTTC. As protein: CATVPASGRLDEQFF.